Below, 27 T cell receptor beta chains from the same sample are listed, as sequenced in a study of T cells in Graves' hyperthyroidism and ophthalmopathy. The investigators amplified TCR beta CDR3 regions from RNA transcripts. A set of HTBI primers served as the primers for a first-round RT-PCR of the TCR CDR3. MiXCR, run by TCRdb on the multiplex PCR reads, gives a single entry per CDR3 protein. The sample includes about 560,000 distinct CDR3 sequences, just over 45% seen only once; the top ten take just under 8.5%. Source material: peripheral blood or thyroid tissue (not recorded which). These receptors came from a woman aged 18-29 years with Graves' hyperthyroidism.

The V gene is TRBV7-3, the J gene TRBJ2-2; 11 bases align to TRBD2. This CDR3 spans 17 amino acids. V gave up 6 bases and J gave up 3 bases; unmatched junction bases: 9. Germline V CDR1 and CDR2: SGHTA, FQGTGA. CDR3 DNA: TGTGCCAGCAGTGAAGTGTCTAGCGGGAGGTACACCGGGGAGCTGTTTTTT. Amino acid sequence: CASSEVSSGRYTGELFF.

Worth noting for this clonotype: This may arise from a read error, as a much more abundant clone is one base away. The rearrangement links TRBV10-3 to TRBJ2-7; 14 bases line up with TRBD2. The CDR3 sequence is 14 residues long. CDR1 is ENHRY and CDR2 is SYGVKD in the germline V gene. V lost 6 bases to trimming and J lost 5 bases; unmatched junction nucleotides: 3. DNA for the CDR3: TGTGCCATCAGCGGACTAGCGGGAGGTAACGAGCAGTACTTC. Its protein product is CAISGLAGGNEQYF.

V gene TRBV19 combines with J gene TRBJ1-1; D is unresolved. CDR1 LNHDA and CDR2 SQIVND come from the germline V gene (reference sequence). Between the trimmed V and J ends, which lost 8 bases and 1 base, there was a span of 14 bases. The length of the CDR3 is 14 residues. CDR3 sequence (DNA): TGTGCCAGTTCTACCCCACAGAGGAACACTGAAGCTTTCTTT. Amino acid sequence: CASSTPQRNTEAFF.

This clonotype was observed a handful of times. J is TRBJ2-5 and V is TRBV7-3, with D maybe TRBD2 (7 bases). V lost 5 bases, J lost 5 bases, and 15 bases lay in between. Germline V gene data show CDR1 as SGHTA and CDR2 as FQGTGA. This CDR3 contains 14 residues. CDR3 sequence (DNA): TGTGCCAGCAGCCCACTCGGGGGGCCGGAGACCCAGTACTTC. The encoded protein is CASSPLGGPETQYF.

The chain is built from TRBV20-1 and TRBJ1-1; D is uncertain. There are 13 residues in the CDR3. Germline V CDR1 and CDR2: DFQATT, SNEGSKA (reference sequence). Trimming left V 6 bases short and J 3 bases short, with 14 bases between. CDR3 sequence reads: CSAVMAEYTEAFF. The CDR3 nucleotides read TGCAGTGCCGTAATGGCGGAATACACTGAAGCTTTCTTT.

This clonotype occurred many times. The chain is built from TRBV9 and TRBJ1-1; D uncertain. The germline CDR1 and CDR2 sequences are SGDLS and YYNGEE. V was shortened by 0 bases and J by 5 bases, with 8 bases between the two germline ends. CDR3 length equals 13 residues. CDR3 nucleotides: TGTGCCAGCAGCGTAGGAGGGAAAACTGAAGCTTTCTTT. Its translation is CASSVGGKTEAFF. The whole variable domain, filled in from reference TRBV9 and TRBJ1-1, reads DSGVTQTPKHLITATGQRVTLRCSPRSGDLSVYWYQQSLDQGLQFLIQYYNGEERAKGNILERFSAQQFPDLHSELNLSSLELGDSALYFCASSVGGKTEAFFGQGTRLTVV.

In this sample, this clonotype turned up a few times. V and J are TRBV20-1 and TRBJ2-7, with 8 bases lining up with TRBD1. V lost 4 bases, J lost 0 bases, and 2 bases stayed unmatched. The CDR3 is 13 residues long. Germline assignment: CDR1 DFQATT and CDR2 SNEGSKA (reference sequence). CDR3 in DNA: TGCAGTGCTACCGGGACAGGCTCCTACGAGCAGTACTTC. It specifies CSATGTGSYEQYF.

This clonotype was seen a handful of times. V usage is TRBV19 and J usage is TRBJ2-2; D is perhaps TRBD1 (5 bases). Per germline, CDR1 LNHDA and CDR2 SQIVND (reference sequence). The germline V and J ends were trimmed by 3 bases and 4 bases, with 6 bases remaining between them. CDR3 length equals 13 residues. CDR3 region: CASSIRGTGELFF. The DNA for the CDR3 is TGTGCCAGTAGTATTAGGGGCACCGGGGAGCTGTTTTTT. Full variable domain (remainder filled in from reference TRBV19 and TRBJ2-2): DGGITQSPKYLFRKEGQNVTLSCEQNLNHDAMYWYRQDPGQGLRLIYYSQIVNDFQKGDIAEGYSVSREKKESFPLTVTSAQKNPTAFYLCASSIRGTGELFFGEGSRLTVL.

This clonotype has a count of ten or more. The CDR3 here is CAISEQLAGGPVDEQYF. CDR3 nucleotide sequence: TGTGCCATCAGTGAGCAGTTAGCGGGAGGGCCTGTGGACGAGCAGTACTTC. This rearrangement joins TRBV10-3 to TRBJ2-7, with 11 bases lining up with TRBD2. The CDR3 is made up of 17 amino acids. Trimming at V came to 2 bases and at J to 5 bases, leaving 11 bases not matched to a gene. Germline lookup yields CDR1 ENHRY and CDR2 SYGVKD.

DNA for the CDR3: TGTGCCAGCTCACAGGGACAGCCCCTCGGAGGTGGAGGCTACACCTTC. Translation: CASSQGQPLGGGGYTF. The gene calls are TRBV7-9 and TRBJ1-2; 7 bases line up with TRBD1. J gave up 8 bases and V 8 bases, and 20 bases lay outside the gene matches. The CDR3 is made up of 16 amino acids. Germline-derived CDR1 and CDR2 are SEHNR and FQNEAQ (reference sequence).

V usage is TRBV7-9 and J usage is TRBJ2-7; D is uncertain. Germline lookup yields CDR1 SEHNR and CDR2 FQNEAQ (reference sequence). V shed 8 bases and J shed 2 bases, with 13 bases lying between them. This CDR3 is 13 amino acids long. The CDR3 loop reads CASRRTETYEQYF. The CDR3 bases are TGTGCCAGCCGTAGGACGGAGACCTACGAGCAGTACTTC.

This clonotype has more than one count but fewer than ten. The chain links TRBV7-9 to TRBJ2-5; D ambiguous. The V end was cut by 4 bases, the J end by 9 bases, with 18 bases between. The CDR3 contains 14 residues. In germline, CDR1 is SEHNR, CDR2 FQNEAQ (reference sequence). CDR3 DNA: TGTGCCAGCAGCTCGGATTTAGACCCTCCTGCCCAGTACTTC. Translated, it gives CASSSDLDPPAQYF.

This sequence joins TRBV11-1 and TRBJ1-1; D possibly corresponds to TRBD1 (6 bases). CDR3 length: 14 amino acids. Trimming shortened V by 7 bases and J by 4 bases, and 16 bases separated the two germline ends. Germline CDR1 and CDR2: SGHAT and FQDESV (reference sequence). The CDR3 protein is CASTEQGRVTEAFF. CDR3 nucleotides: TGTGCCAGCACCGAACAGGGCAGGGTCACTGAAGCTTTCTTT. The whole variable domain, filled in from reference TRBV11-1 and TRBJ1-1, reads EAEVAQSPRYKITEKSQAVAFWCDPISGHATLYWYRQILGQGPELLVQFQDESVVDDSQLPKDRFSAERLKGVDSTLKIQPAELGDSAMYLCASTEQGRVTEAFFGQGTRLTVV.

This clonotype was detected once. The chain is built from TRBV3-1 and TRBJ2-7, with 10 bases fitting TRBD1. V lost 1 base and J lost 4; bases outside the gene matches: 4. CDR1 and CDR2 (germline): LGHDT, YNNKEL (reference sequence). This CDR3 has 15 residues. The chain's CDR3 is CASSQGWDRGYEQYF. DNA for the CDR3: TGTGCCAGCAGCCAAGGTTGGGACAGGGGATACGAGCAGTACTTC.

The rearrangement uses TRBV10-3 and TRBJ1-6; D is perhaps TRBD1 (6 bases). Trimming cost V 7 bases and J 12 bases, with 22 bases left between them. The CDR3 has 15 amino acids. The germline CDR1 and CDR2 sequences are ENHRY and SYGVKD. The CDR3 here is CAITGGAGLEGPLHF. For the CDR3, the DNA is TGTGCCATCACTGGGGGCGCCGGCCTTGAGGGACCCCTCCACTTT.

This rearrangement joins TRBV7-9 to TRBJ1-1; D remains ambiguous. This CDR3 comprises 13 residues. Trimming took 1 base from V and 6 from J, leaving 9 bases between them. Germline assignment: CDR1 SEHNR and CDR2 FQNEAQ (reference sequence). The CDR3 DNA sequence: TGTGCCAGCAGCTTAGTTTTGGCCGCTGAAGCTTTCTTT. This sequence encodes CASSLVLAAEAFF.

V is TRBV10-3 and J is TRBJ2-5, with 10 bases aligning to TRBD1. The CDR3 sequence is 13 residues long. V gave up 9 bases and J gave up 5 bases; unmatched junction bases: 6. Per germline, CDR1 ENHRY and CDR2 SYGVKD. CDR3 region: CAITDRGDETQYF. DNA for the CDR3: TGTGCCATAACGGACAGGGGGGACGAGACCCAGTACTTC.

This clonotype has just a few counts. V usage is TRBV7-2 and J usage is TRBJ2-5; 12 bases match TRBD2. CDR3 length equals 17 residues. Germline loops: CDR1 SGHTA, CDR2 FQGNSA. V shed 1 base, J shed 4 bases, and the junction held 7 bases outside the gene matches. The CDR3 is CASSLDQLAGGAETQYF. CDR3 in DNA: TGTGCCAGCAGCTTAGATCAACTAGCGGGAGGAGCAGAGACCCAGTACTTC.

At least ten counts were recorded for this clonotype. V usage is TRBV6-5 and J usage is TRBJ1-2; TRBD1 matches at 9 bases. V gave up 5 bases and J gave up 6 bases; unmatched junction bases: 4. The CDR3 runs to 13 residues. In germline, CDR1 is MNHEY, CDR2 SVGAGI. CDR3 loop: CASSDGQGHGYTF. The CDR3 DNA reads as TGTGCCAGCAGTGATGGACAGGGGCATGGCTACACCTTC.

The chain uses TRBV10-3 and TRBJ1-1, with D maybe TRBD1 (5 bases). Trimming stripped 6 bases from V and 8 bases from J, with 13 bases between. The CDR3 sequence is 12 residues long. Germline CDR1 and CDR2: ENHRY and SYGVKD. The CDR3 DNA is TGTGCCATCAGGGACACGGCTCGGGAAGCTTTCTTT. This translates into CAIRDTAREAFF.

J is TRBJ2-6 and V is TRBV10-2, with D tentatively TRBD1 (5 bases). This CDR3 has 15 amino acids. CDR1 and CDR2 from the germline V gene are WSHSY and SAAADI. V lost 6 bases and J 2 bases, leaving 11 bases between the germline ends. CDR3 sequence: CASREGDAGANVLTF. The CDR3 bases are TGCGCCAGCAGGGAAGGGGATGCTGGGGCCAACGTCCTGACTTTC.

This clonotype was seen more than once but under ten times. This sequence joins TRBV10-3 and TRBJ1-5, with TRBD1 as a possible D gene (6 bases). CDR3 size: 13 residues. Germline CDR1 is ENHRY and CDR2 is SYGVKD. V dropped 10 bases and J dropped 0 bases, with 10 bases sitting between them. The CDR3 bases are TGTGCCACGGCAGGGGTTAGCAATCAGCCCCAGCATTTT. It yields the protein CATAGVSNQPQHF.

Points on this clonotype: Sequence at one end of the junction differs from germline and may be a read error. The chain couples TRBV7-2 to TRBJ1-2; 8 bases agree with TRBD1. Germline CDR1 reads SGHTA; CDR2 reads FQGNSA. CDR3 length: 13 amino acids. CDR3 loop: CASSLSHLDRVAF. The DNA of the CDR3 is TGTGCCAGCAGCCTCTCTCACTTGGACAGGGTCGCCTTC.

This clonotype showed up just a few times. The chain couples TRBV15 to TRBJ1-6; D might be TRBD1 (5 bases). The length of the CDR3 is 15 residues. The ends were cut back, 5 bases at V and 5 bases at J, with 13 bases in the middle. Looked up from germline, CDR1 is LNHNV and CDR2 is YYDKDF (reference sequence). Here the CDR3 DNA reads TGTGCCACCAGCCAGCGGGGCTTTGATAATTCACCCCTCCACTTT. Protein product: CATSQRGFDNSPLHF.

The chain links TRBV7-6 to TRBJ2-7; D perhaps matches TRBD2 (7 bases). Germline CDR1 is SGHVS and CDR2 is FNYEAQ. The CDR3 sequence is 15 residues long. Trimming pared 5 bases from V and 3 bases from J, leaving 17 bases between. The CDR3 is CASSRGGGGHYEQYF. CDR3 nucleotides: TGTGCCAGCAGCAGGGGGGGTGGGGGGCACTACGAGCAGTACTTC.

This clonotype was seen more than once but under ten times. The chain links TRBV7-9 to TRBJ2-2, with no clear D. There are 15 residues in the CDR3. V lost 1 base and J 0 bases, leaving 6 bases between the germline ends. Germline V lookup: CDR1 SEHNR, CDR2 FQNEAQ (reference sequence). The CDR3 DNA is TGTGCCAGCAGCTTAGTACAAGCGAACACCGGGGAGCTGTTTTTT. This encodes CASSLVQANTGELFF. Based on the CDR3 plus reference TRBV7-9 and TRBJ2-2, the full variable domain is DTGVSQNPRHKITKRGQNVTFRCDPISEHNRLYWYRQTLGQGPEFLTYFQNEAQLEKSRLLSDRFSAERPKGSFSTLEIQRTEQGDSAMYLCASSLVQANTGELFFGEGSRLTVL.

This clonotype was found many times. Here the CDR3 DNA reads TGTGCCAGTATAGAGGGATTAGGTAGCAATCAGCCCCAGCATTTT. The encoded protein is CASIEGLGSNQPQHF. V is TRBV19 and J is TRBJ1-5; no reliable D call. The CDR3 is 15 residues long. Deletions cut 7 bases from V and 0 bases from J, with 13 bases between. Germline V CDR1 and CDR2: LNHDA, SQIVND (reference sequence).